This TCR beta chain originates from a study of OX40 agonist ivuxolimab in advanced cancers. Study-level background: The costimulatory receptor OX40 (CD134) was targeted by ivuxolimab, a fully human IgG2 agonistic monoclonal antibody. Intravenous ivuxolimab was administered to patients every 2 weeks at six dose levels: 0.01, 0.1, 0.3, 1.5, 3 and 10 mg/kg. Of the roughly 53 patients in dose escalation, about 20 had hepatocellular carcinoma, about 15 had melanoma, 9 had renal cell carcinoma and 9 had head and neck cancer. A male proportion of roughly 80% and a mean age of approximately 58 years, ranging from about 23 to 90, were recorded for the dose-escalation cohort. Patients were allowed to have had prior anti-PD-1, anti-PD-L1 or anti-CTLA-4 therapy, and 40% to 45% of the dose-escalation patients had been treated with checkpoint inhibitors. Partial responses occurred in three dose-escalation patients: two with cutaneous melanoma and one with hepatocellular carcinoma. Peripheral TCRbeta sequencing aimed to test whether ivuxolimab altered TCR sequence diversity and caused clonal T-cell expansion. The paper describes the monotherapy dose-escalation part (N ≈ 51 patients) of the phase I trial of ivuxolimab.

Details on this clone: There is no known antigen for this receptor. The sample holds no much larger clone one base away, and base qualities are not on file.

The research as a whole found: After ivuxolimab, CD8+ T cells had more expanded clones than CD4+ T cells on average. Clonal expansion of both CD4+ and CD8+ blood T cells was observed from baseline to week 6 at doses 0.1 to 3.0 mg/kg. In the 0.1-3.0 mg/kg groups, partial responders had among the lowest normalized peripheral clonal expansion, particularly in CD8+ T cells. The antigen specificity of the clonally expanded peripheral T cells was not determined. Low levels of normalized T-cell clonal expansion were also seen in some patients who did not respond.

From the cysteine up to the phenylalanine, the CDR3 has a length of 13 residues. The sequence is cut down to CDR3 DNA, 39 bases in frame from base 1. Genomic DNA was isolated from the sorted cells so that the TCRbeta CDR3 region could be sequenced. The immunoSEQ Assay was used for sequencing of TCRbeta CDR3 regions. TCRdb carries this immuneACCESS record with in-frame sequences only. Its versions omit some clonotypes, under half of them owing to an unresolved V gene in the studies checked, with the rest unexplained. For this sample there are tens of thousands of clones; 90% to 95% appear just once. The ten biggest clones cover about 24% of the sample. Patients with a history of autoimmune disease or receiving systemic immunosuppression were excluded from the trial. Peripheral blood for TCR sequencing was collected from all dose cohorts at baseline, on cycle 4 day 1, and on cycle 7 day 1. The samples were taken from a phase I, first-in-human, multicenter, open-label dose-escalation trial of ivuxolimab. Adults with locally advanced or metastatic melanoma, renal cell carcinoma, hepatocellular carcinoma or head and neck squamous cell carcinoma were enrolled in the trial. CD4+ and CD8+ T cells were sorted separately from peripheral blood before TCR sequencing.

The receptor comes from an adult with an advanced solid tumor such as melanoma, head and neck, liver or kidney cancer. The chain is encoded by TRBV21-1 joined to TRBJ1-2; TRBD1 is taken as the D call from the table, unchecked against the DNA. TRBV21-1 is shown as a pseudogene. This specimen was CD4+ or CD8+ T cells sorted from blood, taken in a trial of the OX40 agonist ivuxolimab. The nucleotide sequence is TGTGCCAGCAATTGGACAATAAACTATGGCTACACCTTC. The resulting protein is CASNWTINYGYTF.